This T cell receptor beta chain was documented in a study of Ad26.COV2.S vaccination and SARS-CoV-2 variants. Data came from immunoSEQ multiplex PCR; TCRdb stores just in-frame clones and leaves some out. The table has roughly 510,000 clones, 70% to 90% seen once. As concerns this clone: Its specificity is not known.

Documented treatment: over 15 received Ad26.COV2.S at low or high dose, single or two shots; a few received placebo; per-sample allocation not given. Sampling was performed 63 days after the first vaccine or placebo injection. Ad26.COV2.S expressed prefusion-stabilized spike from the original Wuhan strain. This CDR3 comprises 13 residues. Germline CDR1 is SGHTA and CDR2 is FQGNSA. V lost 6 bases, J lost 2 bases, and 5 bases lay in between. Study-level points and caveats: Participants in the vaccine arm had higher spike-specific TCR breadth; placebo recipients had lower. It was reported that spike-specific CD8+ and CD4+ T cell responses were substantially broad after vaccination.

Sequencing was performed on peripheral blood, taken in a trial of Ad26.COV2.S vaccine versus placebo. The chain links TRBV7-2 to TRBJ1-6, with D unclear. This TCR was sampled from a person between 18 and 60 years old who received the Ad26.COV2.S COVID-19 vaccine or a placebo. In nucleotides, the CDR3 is TGTGCCAGCAGACTCACCTATAATTCACCCCTCCACTTT. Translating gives CASRLTYNSPLHF.